A selection of T cell receptor beta chains follows, all from one sample in a study of blood T cells in healthy people across ages. TCRdb fed the 5' RACE reads into MiXCR, producing one record per CDR3 protein. The repertoire holds roughly 650,000 distinct CDR3 sequences, roughly 30% seen once, with roughly 14% in the top ten. The sample taken for sequencing was blood. These TCRs come from an elderly woman in good health. Both conserved end residues are part of each CDR3. Fields, in order: J gene, V gene, clone size, D gene, CDR3 protein, CDR3 DNA. A D gene is named only where the DNA matches it firmly. Rows give clone size only sometimes, using once, few, many, or a class for an expanded clone.

j_call: TRBJ1-2
v_call: TRBV11-2
clone_size: -
d_call: TRBD1
cdr3_aa: CASSASGTGGRGYTF
cdr3_nt: TGTGCCAGCAGCGCGTCCGGGACAGGGGGTCGCGGCTACACCTTC

j_call: TRBJ2-7
v_call: TRBV21-1
clone_size: -
d_call: -
cdr3_aa: CASSEVKQGIVYEQYF
cdr3_nt: TGTGCCAGCAGCGAAGTGAAGCAGGGGATAGTCTACGAGCAGTACTTC

j_call: TRBJ1-2
v_call: TRBV18
clone_size: -
d_call: -
cdr3_aa: CASSPRESYGYTF
cdr3_nt: TGTGCCAGCTCACCACGGGAGAGCTATGGCTACACCTTC

j_call: TRBJ1-1
v_call: TRBV7-9
clone_size: -
d_call: -
cdr3_aa: CASRRELNTGAFF
cdr3_nt: TGTGCCAGCCGGAGAGAGCTGAACACTGGAGCTTTCTTT

j_call: TRBJ2-1
v_call: TRBV5-1
clone_size: -
d_call: TRBD1
cdr3_aa: CASSPITGGVYNGQFF
cdr3_nt: TGCGCCAGCAGCCCGATTACAGGGGGCGTCTACAATGGGCAGTTCTTC

j_call: TRBJ2-1
v_call: TRBV4-3
clone_size: many
d_call: TRBD2
cdr3_aa: CASSQGARGGGVQFF
cdr3_nt: TGCGCCAGCAGCCAAGGGGCGCGGGGGGGTGGCGTGCAGTTCTTC

j_call: TRBJ1-2
v_call: TRBV7-3
clone_size: many
d_call: TRBD1
cdr3_aa: CASSSDRVGYTF
cdr3_nt: TGTGCCAGCAGCTCGGACAGGGTTGGCTACACCTTC

j_call: TRBJ1-1
v_call: TRBV29-1
clone_size: -
d_call: TRBD1
cdr3_aa: CSVGQRLNTEAFF
cdr3_nt: TGCAGCGTGGGACAGCGCTTGAACACTGAAGCTTTCTTT

j_call: TRBJ2-7
v_call: TRBV20-1
clone_size: once
d_call: TRBD1
cdr3_aa: CSARVTGRLYEQYF
cdr3_nt: TGCAGTGCTAGAGTGACAGGGAGATTGTACGAGCAGTACTTC

j_call: TRBJ1-6
v_call: TRBV7-9
clone_size: few
d_call: -
cdr3_aa: CASSLEPTQLHF
cdr3_nt: TGTGCCAGCAGCTTAGAACCGACCCAGCTCCACTTT

j_call: TRBJ1-5
v_call: TRBV10-3
clone_size: -
d_call: -
cdr3_aa: CAIRATGSNQPQHF
cdr3_nt: TGTGCCATCCGGGCGACTGGGAGCAATCAGCCCCAGCATTTT

j_call: TRBJ2-3
v_call: TRBV15
clone_size: many
d_call: -
cdr3_aa: CATSIWRQGTDTQYF
cdr3_nt: TGTGCCACCAGCATATGGAGACAGGGCACAGATACGCAGTATTTT

j_call: TRBJ1-3
v_call: TRBV30
clone_size: -
d_call: -
cdr3_aa: CAWSVTGSGNTIYF
cdr3_nt: TGTGCCTGGAGTGTAACAGGGTCTGGAAACACCATATATTTT

j_call: TRBJ2-3
v_call: TRBV24-1
clone_size: few
d_call: -
cdr3_aa: CATSVRGRDTQYF
cdr3_nt: TGTGCCACCAGTGTGCGGGGCCGGGATACGCAGTATTTT

j_call: TRBJ2-1
v_call: TRBV3-1
clone_size: -
d_call: -
cdr3_aa: CASSPRAGSSYNEQFF
cdr3_nt: TGTGCCAGCAGCCCCCGTGCGGGTAGCTCCTACAATGAGCAGTTCTTC

j_call: TRBJ2-5
v_call: TRBV6-5
clone_size: -
d_call: TRBD2
cdr3_aa: CASRTSGSLEYF
cdr3_nt: TGTGCCAGCAGGACTAGCGGGAGTCTGGAGTACTTC

j_call: TRBJ1-1
v_call: TRBV6-5
clone_size: -
d_call: -
cdr3_aa: CASSCQGQFNTEAFF
cdr3_nt: TGTGCCAGCAGTTGCCAAGGACAGTTTAACACTGAAGCTTTCTTT

j_call: TRBJ2-5
v_call: TRBV7-8
clone_size: many
d_call: -
cdr3_aa: CASSLGSLARQETQYF
cdr3_nt: TGTGCCAGCAGCTTAGGGTCGCTAGCTCGCCAAGAGACCCAGTACTTC

j_call: TRBJ2-3
v_call: TRBV5-1
clone_size: -
d_call: -
cdr3_aa: CASSLAQRVRDTQYF
cdr3_nt: TGCGCCAGCAGCTTGGCCCAAAGGGTACGAGATACGCAGTATTTT

j_call: TRBJ2-3
v_call: TRBV5-4
clone_size: few
d_call: -
cdr3_aa: CASSLVGTPGDTQYF
cdr3_nt: TGTGCCAGCAGCTTGGTGGGGACTCCCGGAGATACGCAGTATTTT

j_call: TRBJ2-2
v_call: TRBV29-1
clone_size: -
d_call: TRBD2
cdr3_aa: CSVGGLAGGPNTGELFF
cdr3_nt: TGCAGCGTTGGTGGACTAGCGGGGGGCCCTAACACCGGGGAGCTGTTTTTT

j_call: TRBJ2-7
v_call: TRBV6-6
clone_size: many
d_call: -
cdr3_aa: CASTPWVPSYEQYF
cdr3_nt: TGTGCCAGCACCCCCTGGGTACCGTCCTACGAGCAGTACTTC

j_call: TRBJ2-1
v_call: TRBV7-2
clone_size: -
d_call: -
cdr3_aa: CASSYGVLAHNEQFF
cdr3_nt: TGTGCCAGCAGCTACGGCGTCCTAGCCCACAATGAGCAGTTCTTC

j_call: TRBJ2-5
v_call: TRBV14
clone_size: many
d_call: -
cdr3_aa: CASSRQTGIQETQYF
cdr3_nt: TGTGCCAGCAGCCGCCAAACAGGGATTCAGGAGACCCAGTACTTC

j_call: TRBJ1-5
v_call: TRBV13
clone_size: -
d_call: -
cdr3_aa: CASSLGVIGQPQHF
cdr3_nt: TGTGCCAGCAGCTTAGGTGTGATTGGGCAGCCCCAGCATTTT

j_call: TRBJ1-5
v_call: TRBV6-2/TRBV6-3
clone_size: -
d_call: -
cdr3_aa: CASSYLSGDQPQHF
cdr3_nt: TGTGCCAGCAGTTACCTTTCGGGGGATCAGCCCCAGCATTTT

j_call: TRBJ1-5
v_call: TRBV3-1
clone_size: many
d_call: -
cdr3_aa: CASSQVGGSQPQHF
cdr3_nt: TGTGCCAGCAGCCAAGTTGGGGGGAGCCAGCCCCAGCATTTT

j_call: TRBJ2-6
v_call: TRBV11-2
clone_size: many
d_call: -
cdr3_aa: CASSPSGRGAGANVLTF
cdr3_nt: TGTGCCAGCAGCCCATCGGGCAGGGGGGCTGGGGCCAACGTCCTGACTTTC

j_call: TRBJ1-2
v_call: TRBV5-1
clone_size: -
d_call: -
cdr3_aa: CASSLDGNNYGYTF
cdr3_nt: TGCGCCAGCAGCTTGGACGGAAATAACTATGGCTACACCTTC

j_call: TRBJ1-4
v_call: TRBV7-2
clone_size: many
d_call: -
cdr3_aa: CASSPLSGATNEKLFF
cdr3_nt: TGTGCCAGCAGCCCGTTGAGCGGCGCAACTAATGAAAAACTGTTTTTT

j_call: TRBJ2-1
v_call: TRBV20-1
clone_size: -
d_call: TRBD2
cdr3_aa: CSARDFRLASELNEQFF
cdr3_nt: TGCAGTGCTAGGGACTTTCGACTAGCGTCAGAATTGAATGAGCAGTTCTTC

j_call: TRBJ2-7
v_call: TRBV3-1
clone_size: many
d_call: -
cdr3_aa: CASSQDKWQEQYF
cdr3_nt: TGTGCCAGCAGCCAAGATAAGTGGCAGGAGCAGTACTTC

j_call: TRBJ2-5
v_call: TRBV30
clone_size: few
d_call: -
cdr3_aa: CAWSFQETQYF
cdr3_nt: TGTGCCTGGAGTTTTCAAGAGACCCAGTACTTC

j_call: TRBJ1-2
v_call: TRBV29-1
clone_size: many
d_call: -
cdr3_aa: CSAAPTSNYGYTF
cdr3_nt: TGCAGCGCTGCCCCCACTTCTAACTATGGCTACACCTTC

j_call: TRBJ2-7
v_call: TRBV7-3
clone_size: many
d_call: -
cdr3_aa: CASSLMADSSYEQYF
cdr3_nt: TGTGCCAGCAGCTTAATGGCCGACAGTTCCTACGAGCAGTACTTC

j_call: TRBJ1-1
v_call: TRBV6-6
clone_size: few
d_call: -
cdr3_aa: CASREDGANTEAFF
cdr3_nt: TGTGCCAGCAGAGAGGACGGAGCGAACACTGAAGCTTTCTTT

j_call: TRBJ2-3
v_call: TRBV7-2
clone_size: many
d_call: TRBD2
cdr3_aa: CASSLVGGGSDTQYF
cdr3_nt: TGTGCCAGCAGCTTAGTCGGCGGGGGGTCAGATACGCAGTATTTT

j_call: TRBJ2-5
v_call: TRBV7-9
clone_size: once
d_call: -
cdr3_aa: CASSLTTSQETQYF
cdr3_nt: TGTGCCAGCAGCCTGACGACTAGCCAAGAGACCCAGTACTTC

j_call: TRBJ1-6
v_call: TRBV5-1
clone_size: many
d_call: TRBD1
cdr3_aa: CASSREQGANSPLHF
cdr3_nt: TGCGCCAGCAGCAGGGAACAGGGGGCCAATTCACCCCTCCACTTT

j_call: TRBJ2-3
v_call: TRBV28
clone_size: -
d_call: -
cdr3_aa: CASSCEQSADTQYF
cdr3_nt: TGTGCCAGCAGTTGCGAGCAGAGTGCAGATACGCAGTATTTT

j_call: TRBJ2-7
v_call: TRBV20-1
clone_size: many
d_call: -
cdr3_aa: CSVPTGTLQGQYF
cdr3_nt: TGCAGTGTCCCGACCGGGACTCTACAAGGCCAGTACTTC

j_call: TRBJ1-2
v_call: TRBV7-9
clone_size: -
d_call: -
cdr3_aa: CASSSYRDYGYTF
cdr3_nt: TGTGCCAGCAGCTCATACAGGGACTATGGCTACACCTTC

j_call: TRBJ1-2
v_call: TRBV27
clone_size: many
d_call: -
cdr3_aa: CASRVRGSAGGYTF
cdr3_nt: TGTGCCAGCAGAGTACGTGGCTCTGCTGGGGGCTACACCTTC

j_call: TRBJ2-7
v_call: TRBV20-1
clone_size: many
d_call: -
cdr3_aa: CSAPGGNYEQYF
cdr3_nt: TGCAGTGCCCCTGGGGGAAACTACGAGCAGTACTTC

j_call: TRBJ2-1
v_call: TRBV5-1
clone_size: many
d_call: TRBD2
cdr3_aa: CASSLVRGGRNEQFF
cdr3_nt: TGCGCCAGCAGCTTGGTGCGGGGGGGCAGGAATGAGCAGTTCTTC

j_call: TRBJ2-3
v_call: TRBV20-1
clone_size: -
d_call: -
cdr3_aa: CSALGGPNTQYF
cdr3_nt: TGCAGTGCCTTGGGGGGGCCTAATACGCAGTATTTT

j_call: TRBJ2-2
v_call: TRBV7-2
clone_size: many
d_call: -
cdr3_aa: CASSLIFGGELFF
cdr3_nt: TGTGCCAGCAGCTTAATCTTTGGCGGGGAGCTGTTTTTT

j_call: TRBJ2-7
v_call: TRBV7-9
clone_size: many
d_call: TRBD1
cdr3_aa: CASSGGTGILHEQYF
cdr3_nt: TGTGCCAGCAGCGGCGGGACAGGGATATTACACGAGCAGTACTTC

j_call: TRBJ1-6
v_call: TRBV24-1
clone_size: few
d_call: TRBD1
cdr3_aa: CATSDPGQGSPLHF
cdr3_nt: TGTGCCACCAGTGACCCGGGACAGGGTTCACCCCTCCACTTT

j_call: TRBJ1-1
v_call: TRBV19
clone_size: few
d_call: -
cdr3_aa: CASSIAAMNTEAFF
cdr3_nt: TGTGCCAGTAGTATAGCAGCGATGAACACTGAAGCTTTCTTT

j_call: TRBJ1-2
v_call: TRBV20-1
clone_size: many
d_call: -
cdr3_aa: CSARFVAAAYGYTF
cdr3_nt: TGCAGTGCTAGATTCGTAGCAGCGGCCTATGGCTACACCTTC

j_call: TRBJ2-7
v_call: TRBV28
clone_size: many
d_call: TRBD1
cdr3_aa: CASLRTGATYEQYF
cdr3_nt: TGTGCCAGCCTAAGGACAGGGGCCACCTACGAGCAGTACTTC

j_call: TRBJ2-1
v_call: TRBV20-1
clone_size: many
d_call: TRBD2
cdr3_aa: CSAGVWTSGGAGHEQFF
cdr3_nt: TGCAGTGCTGGGGTCTGGACTAGCGGGGGGGCCGGCCATGAGCAGTTCTTC